The present TCR beta chain was sequenced within a study of cytomegalovirus exposure and HLA in healthy donors. The V gene end was trimmed by 1 base and the J gene end by 2 bases; junction bases not matched to a gene: 3. The CDR3 spans 16 residues. The germline CDR1 and CDR2 sequences are MGHRA and YSYEKL. Despite likely unrecorded immune exposures, the donors were nominally healthy at the time of sampling. This clone was seen once. Use of 60 Vbeta and 13 Jbeta primers characterized the PCR. Sequencing used immunoSEQ multiplex PCR; TCRdb keeps in-frame clones, though not all of them. Found here are around 85,000 clones, about 68% of them singletons; the top ten hold under 25%.

The TCR comes from a man aged 25-45 years in good health and CMV-seropositive. The V and J genes are TRBV4-1 and TRBJ2-7, with 12 bases aligning to TRBD2. The sample consisted of PBMCs. The CDR3 DNA reads as TGCGCCAGCAGCCAAGGACTAGCGGGGGCAACCTACGAGCAGTACTTC. Translation gives CASSQGLAGATYEQYF.